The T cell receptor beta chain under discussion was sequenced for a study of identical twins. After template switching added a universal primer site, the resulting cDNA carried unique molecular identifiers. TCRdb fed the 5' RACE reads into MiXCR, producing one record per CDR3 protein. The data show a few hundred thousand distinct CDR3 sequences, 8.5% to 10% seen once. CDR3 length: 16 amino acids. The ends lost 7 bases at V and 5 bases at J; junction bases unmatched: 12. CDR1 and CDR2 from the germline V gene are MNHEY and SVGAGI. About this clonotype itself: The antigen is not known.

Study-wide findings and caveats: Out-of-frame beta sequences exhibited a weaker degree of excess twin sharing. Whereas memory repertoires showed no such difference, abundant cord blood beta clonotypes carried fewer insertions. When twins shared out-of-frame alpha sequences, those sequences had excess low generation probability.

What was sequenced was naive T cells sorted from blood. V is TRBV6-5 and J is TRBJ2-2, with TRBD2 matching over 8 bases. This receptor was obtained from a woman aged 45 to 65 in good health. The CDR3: CASKSTGGPRTGELFF. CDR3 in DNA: TGTGCCAGCAAATCGACGGGAGGGCCGAGGACCGGGGAGCTGTTTTTT.